This TCR beta chain emerged from a study of control samples from healthy donors and cancer patients. The assay was immunoSEQ multiplex PCR, and TCRdb's table has in-frame clones only and misses some. The data hold about 120,000 clones, with around nine tenths observed a single time. This sequence originates from a man aged 25-45 years in good health. The specimen sequenced was blood.

CDR3 residues: CATSKAGDNSPLHF. The CDR3 nucleotides read TGTGCCACCAGCAAGGCTGGGGATAATTCACCCCTCCACTTT. The chain has TRBV15 and TRBJ1-6; D call uncertain. The germline gives CDR1 LNHNV, CDR2 YYDKDF (reference sequence). The CDR3 has 14 amino acids. V shed 4 bases and J shed 5 bases, with 9 bases lying between them.